This is a list of T cell receptor beta chains from one sample in a study of blood T cells in healthy people across ages. Using its own MiXCR run on the 5' RACE reads, TCRdb lists one record per CDR3 protein. Counted here are about 1,500,000 distinct CDR3 sequences, roughly 28% occurring once; the ten biggest clones make up 7.7%. The sequencing input was blood. Every receptor here comes from a woman aged 25 to 39 in good health. The CDR3 runs from the conserved cysteine through the conserved F or W. Each record gives: V gene, J gene, D gene, clone size, CDR3 DNA, CDR3 protein. A D gene is named only where the DNA matches it firmly. The size entry is marked missing in some rows and otherwise reads once, few, many or a size class.

TRBV6-5	TRBJ2-3	-	-	TGTGCCAACAGTTACTCGAGAAGCGGCGGGGATGACACAGATACGCAGTATTTT	CANSYSRSGGDDTDTQYF
TRBV5-4	TRBJ2-1	TRBD1	-	TGTGCCAGCAGCTTTGTGGGCAGGGGACAGACCTCCTACAATGAGCAGTTCTTC	CASSFVGRGQTSYNEQFF
TRBV29-1	TRBJ1-2	TRBD1	few	TGCAGCGTTGTACAGGGGCTGGACGGCTACACCTTC	CSVVQGLDGYTF
TRBV7-9	TRBJ2-7	-	many	TGTGCCAGCAGCTTAATGGGTCAGGCAGCCAAGTACTTC	CASSLMGQAAKYF
TRBV28	TRBJ1-2	-	once	TGTGCCAGCAGTTTTTCCAGGGACTATGGCTGCACCTTC	CASSFSRDYGCTF
TRBV20-1	TRBJ1-1	TRBD1	-	TGCAGTGCTAACAGGGGGCTGAACACTGAAGCTTTCTTT	CSANRGLNTEAFF
TRBV10-3	TRBJ2-1	-	many	TGTGCCACCTCAACCGGGGATGAGCAGTTCTTC	CATSTGDEQFF
TRBV29-1	TRBJ1-1	-	-	TGCAGCGTTGCCCCGGGACGGATGAACACTGAAGCTTTCTTT	CSVAPGRMNTEAFF
TRBV27	TRBJ1-1	-	-	TGTGCCAGCAGTTTAGCGATCAGTATGAACACTGAAGCTTTCTTT	CASSLAISMNTEAFF
TRBV28	TRBJ2-3	TRBD2	-	TGTGCCAGCAACGGACTAGCGGGGCGTAGCACAGATACGCAGTATTTT	CASNGLAGRSTDTQYF
TRBV20-1	TRBJ1-5	-	-	TGCAGTGCTAGTAGCGGGAGCGGGGGTAAACAGCCCCAGCATTTT	CSASSGSGGKQPQHF
TRBV12-3/TRBV12-4	TRBJ1-4	TRBD1	few	TGTGCCAGCAGGGACAGGGGTACTAATGAAAAACGGTTTTTT	CASRDRGTNEKRFF
TRBV29-1	TRBJ1-2	-	-	TGCAGCGCTGCCTTGGATGGCTACACCTTC	CSAALDGYTF
TRBV12-3/TRBV12-4	TRBJ2-7	-	-	TGTGCCAGCAAGGGGGTTGGCGGGCAGTACTTC	CASKGVGGQYF
TRBV3-1	TRBJ2-2	TRBD2	-	TGTGCCAGCAGCTTCCCGACTAGCGGGGGATTATCCGGGGAGCTGTTTTTT	CASSFPTSGGLSGELFF
TRBV24-1	TRBJ2-1	TRBD2	many	TGTGCCACCAGTGCGTACGATGGGACTAGCTCCTACAATGAGCAGTTCTTC	CATSAYDGTSSYNEQFF
TRBV28	TRBJ2-1	-	-	TGTGCCAGCACCAGCCTGGGGGGGCATCTCAATGAGCAGTTCTTC	CASTSLGGHLNEQFF
TRBV4-2	TRBJ2-3	-	many	TGTGCCAGCAGCCAAGTCGGGGGACCTAGCACAGATACGCAGTATTTT	CASSQVGGPSTDTQYF
TRBV15	TRBJ2-3	-	many	TGTGCCACCAGAGAGTGGGATTACACAGATACGCAGTATTTT	CATREWDYTDTQYF
TRBV2	TRBJ1-5	-	-	TGTGCCAGCAGTGATTGGGGACGCAATAGTCAGCCCCAGCATTTT	CASSDWGRNSQPQHF
TRBV12-3/TRBV12-4	TRBJ1-4	-	-	TGTGCCAGCAGTTTAGCTTCCCGGGGGGATGAAAAACTGTTTTTT	CASSLASRGDEKLFF
TRBV29-1	TRBJ2-1	-	few	TGCAGCGTTGACAGGGGAGGGGGCCTGGGGTATGAGCAGTTCTTC	CSVDRGGGLGYEQFF
TRBV28	TRBJ2-4	TRBD1	-	TGTGCCAGCAGTTGGACAGGGACAAAAAACATTCAGTACTTC	CASSWTGTKNIQYF
TRBV29-1	TRBJ1-1	TRBD1	-	TGCAGCGTTGAAGCTAGAGCAGGGGGGACTGAAGCTTTCTTT	CSVEARAGGTEAFF
TRBV11-2	TRBJ2-3	-	-	TGTGCCAGCAGCTTAGGGTTTCCCACAGATACGCAGTATTTT	CASSLGFPTDTQYF
TRBV11-2	TRBJ1-3	TRBD1	-	TGTGCCAGCAGCTCATCAGAGGGACAGGGGAGAGGAAACACCATATATTTT	CASSSSEGQGRGNTIYF
TRBV7-9	TRBJ2-1	-	-	TGTGCCAGCACCCCAGGAGGGGGACAGTACCATGAGCAGTTCTTC	CASTPGGGQYHEQFF
TRBV7-8	TRBJ1-5	-	-	TGTGCCAGCAGCTTAATATGGGGGCGGAGTCAGCCCCAGCATTTT	CASSLIWGRSQPQHF
TRBV6-5	TRBJ2-2	-	-	TGTGCCAGCAGTAGGGGGACTACGAACACCGGGGAGCTGTTTTTT	CASSRGTTNTGELFF
TRBV5-1	TRBJ2-3	-	-	TGCGCCAGCAGCTTTGATGGTAGCGAGAGCACAGATACGCAGTATTTT	CASSFDGSESTDTQYF
TRBV27	TRBJ2-3	-	few	TGTGCCAGCGAAGCCAGGGAAGGAGATACGCAGTATTTT	CASEAREGDTQYF
TRBV5-1	TRBJ2-1	TRBD2	few	TGCGCCAGCAGCTTGGTGAGTCGAGCGGGGGGCCAGGGGGAGCAGTTCTTC	CASSLVSRAGGQGEQFF
TRBV6-6	TRBJ2-1	-	few	TGTGCCAGCACTCCGGGGCCCTCCTACAATGAGCAGTTCTTC	CASTPGPSYNEQFF
TRBV11-1	TRBJ2-1	-	few	TGTGCCAGCAGCTTAGCGGGGACATCCCCGGCCAATGAGCAGTTCTTC	CASSLAGTSPANEQFF
TRBV5-1	TRBJ2-5	-	-	TGCGCCAGCAGGGCGTCAGACGGGGAGACCCAGTACTTC	CASRASDGETQYF
TRBV12-3/TRBV12-4	TRBJ1-4	-	-	TGTGCCAGCAGGGACGGGGCGGGGAATGAAAAACTGTTTTTT	CASRDGAGNEKLFF
TRBV6-6	TRBJ2-1	-	many	TGTGCCAGCAGTTATGGGGACATCTCCTACAATGAGCAGTTCTTC	CASSYGDISYNEQFF
TRBV24-1	TRBJ2-7	-	-	TGTGCCACCACTCCATCAGGGGCGGGGCCCTACGAGCAGTACTTC	CATTPSGAGPYEQYF
TRBV12-3/TRBV12-4	TRBJ2-1	-	many	TGTGCCAGCAACCTTGGAGGGGAAGTAAGCTACAATGAGCAGTTCTTC	CASNLGGEVSYNEQFF
TRBV25-1	TRBJ2-2	-	-	TGTGCCAGCAGTGAATTTAGTCGGAACACCGGGGAGCTGTTTTTT	CASSEFSRNTGELFF
TRBV5-1	TRBJ2-5	-	many	TGCGCCAGCAGCTTCGGGGAACAAGAGACCCAGTACTTC	CASSFGEQETQYF
TRBV10-3	TRBJ2-5	TRBD1	-	TGTGCCATAAGGGACAGGGGATTTGGGGAGACCCAGTACTTC	CAIRDRGFGETQYF
TRBV7-2	TRBJ2-5	-	few	TGTGCCAGCAGCTTAGTATGGGGCGGGGAAGAGACCCAGTACTTC	CASSLVWGGEETQYF
TRBV12-3/TRBV12-4	TRBJ1-2	-	-	TGTGCCAGCAGTCCATCTTCCCTCAGTGGCTACACCTTC	CASSPSSLSGYTF
TRBV18	TRBJ1-4	TRBD1	-	TGTGCCAGCTCTCTATCAACGGGGACAGGGGTGAATGAAAAACTGTTTTTT	CASSLSTGTGVNEKLFF
TRBV18	TRBJ2-1	TRBD2	many	TGTGCCAGCTCACCGGCCCTAGCGGGGGTTAATGAGCAGTTCTTC	CASSPALAGVNEQFF
TRBV18	TRBJ2-7	-	many	TGTGCCAGCTCACCACCTTCTCGCGAGCAGTACTTC	CASSPPSREQYF
TRBV7-9	TRBJ2-7	TRBD1	few	TGTGCCAGCAGCTACACAGGGGGCCAGTACTTC	CASSYTGGQYF
TRBV7-6	TRBJ2-3	-	once	TGTGCCAGCAGCTTAGATCTGGGCGCTGGCACAGATACGCAGTATTTT	CASSLDLGAGTDTQYF